Listed here are 16 T cell receptor beta chains from one sample, sequenced in a study of post-analysis software for immune sequencing data. Study-level findings and limits: TRBV5-6, TRBV5-1 and TRBV20-1 were among roughly 5 TRBV segments more frequent in patients than controls.

These receptors lack a known antigen. TCR beta libraries were prepared from cDNA with unique molecular identifiers. TCRdb ran MiXCR on the PCR reads and lists one entry per CDR3 protein. In the table there are about 200,000 distinct CDR3 sequences, over 25% of which are singletons. The sample comprised blood. The receptors shown here come from a girl aged 2-17 years with multiple sclerosis.

This clonotype was seen a few times. This rearrangement joins TRBV4-2 to TRBJ1-5; D is ambiguous. CDR3 size: 13 residues. The germline gives CDR1 LGHNA, CDR2 YNFKEQ. V was shortened by 0 bases and J by 8 bases, with 8 bases between the two germline ends. The CDR3, as DNA: TGTGCCAGCAGCCAAGATTGGGCTGAGCCCCAGCATTTT. It encodes CASSQDWAEPQHF.

This clonotype was seen a handful of times. One end of the junction does not line up with germline, which may come from a read error. This chain connects TRBV20-1 to TRBJ2-1; 12 positions match TRBD2. CDR3 length: 16 amino acids. The germline CDR1 and CDR2 sequences are DFQATT and SNEGSKA (reference sequence). The CDR3 sequence: CSAGDSASGRVNEQFF. The CDR3 nucleotides read TGCAGTGCTGGAGATTCGGCTAGCGGGAGGGTAAATGAGCAGTTCTTC.

This clonotype appeared a single time. This sequence may be a read error, since a much larger clone differs from it by one base. This chain links TRBV20-1 with TRBJ2-7, with D maybe TRBD2 (6 bases). The CDR3 has 13 residues. The V gene lost 2 bases and the J gene lost 10 bases, with 18 bases spanning the gap. CDR1 is DFQATT and CDR2 is SNEGSKA in the germline V gene (reference sequence). This CDR3 is CSARPSGGEAQYF. DNA of the CDR3: TGCAGTGCTAGACCCAGCGGCGGGGAGGCCCAGTACTTC.

CDR3 protein: CASSLWQGASTDTQYF. The CDR3 coding sequence is TGTGCCAGCAGCTTGTGGCAGGGGGCCAGCACAGATACGCAGTATTTT. The rearrangement joins TRBV5-6 to TRBJ2-3, with 8 bases lining up with TRBD1. The CDR3 runs 16 residues. Germline assignment: CDR1 SGHDT and CDR2 YYEEEE. V lost 1 base to trimming and J lost 0 bases; unmatched junction nucleotides: 4. Filled out from reference TRBV5-6 and TRBJ2-3, the complete variable domain reads DAGVTQSPTHLIKTRGQQVTLRCSPKSGHDTVSWYQQALGQGPQFIFQYYEEEERQRGNFPDRFSGHQFPNYSSELNVNALLLGDSALYLCASSLWQGASTDTQYFGPGTRLTVL.

The chain couples TRBV20-1 to TRBJ2-7; 7 positions agree with TRBD2. The CDR3 totals 15 residues. From germline, CDR1 is DFQATT and CDR2 SNEGSKA (reference sequence). The junction had 17 bases not matched to a gene; V was cut back by 3 bases and J by 9 bases. CDR3 nucleotides: TGCAGTGCTAGGAAACCCGGGACTACAATATTGGTGCAGTACTTC. Translated, it gives CSARKPGTTILVQYF.

Remarks on this clonotype: One end of the junction fails to match germline, which may point to a read error. V and J are TRBV2 and TRBJ2-4; TRBD2 agrees at 8 bases. TRBJ2-7 explains the end of the DNA better; the J call may be wrong. This CDR3 spans 17 amino acids. Germline V gives CDR1 SNHLY, CDR2 FYNNEI. The chain's CDR3 is CAGSDHKGRGAIYEQYF. The CDR3 bases are TGTGCCGGCAGCGACCACAAGGGGCGGGGGGCTATCTACGAGCAGTACTTC.

This clonotype has only a few counts. The rearrangement uses TRBV20-1 and TRBJ1-1; a weak D match, TRBD1 (6 bases). The V gene's germline CDR1 is DFQATT and CDR2 SNEGSKA (reference sequence). V lost 3 bases, J lost 1 base, and 9 bases lay in between. This CDR3 contains 13 residues. The CDR3 DNA is TGCAGTGCTAGTACGGGGGCGAACACTGAAGCTTTCTTT. Encoded protein: CSASTGANTEAFF.

V gene TRBV27 combines with J gene TRBJ1-5, with D uncertain. This CDR3 comprises 14 residues. The germline gives CDR1 MNHEY, CDR2 SMNVEV (reference sequence). The germline V and J ends were trimmed by 2 bases and 3 bases, with 8 bases remaining between them. The CDR3 bases are TGTGCCAGCAGTTTAGGGCGTACCAATCAGCCCCAGCATTTT. As protein: CASSLGRTNQPQHF.

This clonotype was seen a few times. A much larger clone differs from this one at a single base, so this may be a read error. The chain couples TRBV15 to TRBJ2-3; D ambiguous. Germline V lookup: CDR1 LNHNV, CDR2 YYDKDF (reference sequence). CDR3 length equals 12 residues. Trimming cost V 0 bases and J 10 bases, with 8 bases left between them. The CDR3 region has the DNA TGTGCCACCAGCAGAGATTATGACGCGCAGTATTTT. This gives the protein CATSRDYDAQYF.

The chain couples TRBV28 to TRBJ1-2; TRBD1 agrees at 7 bases. Germline V CDR1 and CDR2: MDHEN, SYDVKM. V lost 4 bases and J lost 5; bases outside the gene matches: 10. CDR3 length: 15 amino acids. The CDR3 is CASSYRTGSIYGYTF. The CDR3 nucleotides read TGTGCCAGCAGTTATAGGACAGGCTCCATTTATGGCTACACCTTC.

This clonotype was counted at least ten times. The V call is TRBV5-1, the J call TRBJ2-1; D remains ambiguous. This CDR3 region has 15 residues. CDR1 SGHRS and CDR2 YFSETQ come from the germline V gene. Trimming cost V 2 bases and J 7 bases, with 16 bases left between them. The CDR3 sequence: CASSFTGSRVNEQFF. CDR3 DNA sequence: TGCGCCAGCAGCTTCACCGGGTCCCGTGTGAATGAGCAGTTCTTC.

About this clonotype: Possible read error: a much larger clone is one base away. The chain couples TRBV20-1 to TRBJ2-1; 10 nucleotides match TRBD2. The CDR3 is 12 amino acids. Germline-derived CDR1 and CDR2 are DFQATT and SNEGSKA (reference sequence). V trimming: 8 bases; J trimming: 8 bases; junction bases outside the gene matches: 6. CDR3 loop: CSRTSGNDEQFF. CDR3 bases: TGCAGTCGGACTAGCGGTAACGATGAGCAGTTCTTC.

The J gene is TRBJ2-3, the V gene TRBV29-1; 13 nucleotides match TRBD2. The germline V gene encodes CDR1 SQVTM and CDR2 ANQGSEA. This CDR3 contains 14 residues. Trimming took 7 bases from V and 6 from J; bases not matched to a gene: 7. The CDR3 DNA reads as TGCAGCGCCCCGACTAGCGGGAGGACGGATACGCAGTATTTT. Translating it yields CSAPTSGRTDTQYF.

Comment on this clonotype: Being one base from a much bigger clone, this may be a read error. CDR3 in DNA: TGTACCAGCAGCCTAGGGACAGGGGATTCCTACGAGCAGTACTTC. As protein: CTSSLGTGDSYEQYF. The chain has TRBV3-1 and TRBJ2-7; 10 bases agree with TRBD1. From germline, CDR1 is LGHDT and CDR2 YNNKEL (reference sequence). The CDR3 loop spans 15 amino acids.

A few counts support this clonotype. The chain recombines TRBV28 with TRBJ1-4; 7 nucleotides match TRBD1. V lost 10 bases, J lost 5 bases, and 10 bases stayed unmatched. CDR1 is MDHEN and CDR2 is SYDVKM in the germline V gene. This CDR3 is built from 14 residues. The CDR3 coding sequence is TGTGCCACAAAAGACAGGGCACTAAATGAAAAACTGTTTTTT. Encoded protein: CATKDRALNEKLFF.

The rearrangement links TRBV11-3 to TRBJ2-1; 15 bases agree with TRBD2. The CDR3 has 18 amino acids. V gave up 5 bases and J gave up 6 bases; unmatched junction bases: 11. In germline, CDR1 is SGHNT, CDR2 YENEEA. The CDR3 DNA reads TGTGCCAGCAGCCCCCGGACTAGCGGGAGGGTCCCGGTCAATGAGCAGTTCTTC. Translating it yields CASSPRTSGRVPVNEQFF.